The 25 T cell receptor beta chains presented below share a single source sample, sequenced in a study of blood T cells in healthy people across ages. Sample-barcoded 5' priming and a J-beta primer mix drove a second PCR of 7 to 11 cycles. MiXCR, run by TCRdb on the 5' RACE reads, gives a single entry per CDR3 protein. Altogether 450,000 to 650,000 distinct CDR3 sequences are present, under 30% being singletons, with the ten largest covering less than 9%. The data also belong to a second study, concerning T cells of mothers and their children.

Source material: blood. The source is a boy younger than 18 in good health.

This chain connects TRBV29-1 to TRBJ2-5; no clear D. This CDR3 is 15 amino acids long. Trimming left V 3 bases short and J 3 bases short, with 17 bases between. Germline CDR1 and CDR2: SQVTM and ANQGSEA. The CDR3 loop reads CSVDSTRPGEETQYF. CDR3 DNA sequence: TGCAGCGTTGATTCGACTCGCCCTGGGGAAGAGACCCAGTACTTC.

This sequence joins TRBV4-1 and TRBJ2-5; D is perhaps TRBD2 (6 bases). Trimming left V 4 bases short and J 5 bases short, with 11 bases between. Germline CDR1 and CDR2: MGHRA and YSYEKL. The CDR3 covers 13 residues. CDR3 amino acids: CASSLGLMETQYF. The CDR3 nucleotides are TGCGCCAGCAGCCTCGGACTAATGGAGACCCAGTACTTC.

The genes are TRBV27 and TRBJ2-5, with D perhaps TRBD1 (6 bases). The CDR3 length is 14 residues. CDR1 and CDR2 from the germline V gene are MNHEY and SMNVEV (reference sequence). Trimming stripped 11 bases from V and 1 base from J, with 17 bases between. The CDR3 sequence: CASNDGTSQETQYF. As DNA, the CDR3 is TGTGCCTCCAACGACGGGACATCCCAAGAGACCCAGTACTTC.

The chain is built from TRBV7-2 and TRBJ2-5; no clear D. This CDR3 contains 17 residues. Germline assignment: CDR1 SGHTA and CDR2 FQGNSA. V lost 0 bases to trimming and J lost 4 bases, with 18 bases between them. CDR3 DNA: TGTGCCAGCAGCTTAGCGCTAGTGACCGAACGGCGAGAGACCCAGTACTTC. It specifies CASSLALVTERRETQYF.

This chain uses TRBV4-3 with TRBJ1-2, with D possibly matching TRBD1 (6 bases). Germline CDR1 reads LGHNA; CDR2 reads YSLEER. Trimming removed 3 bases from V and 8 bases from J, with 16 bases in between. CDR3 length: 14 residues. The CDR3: CASSQNRVGGGYTF. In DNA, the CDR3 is TGCGCCAGCAGCCAGAACAGGGTCGGCGGGGGCTACACCTTC.

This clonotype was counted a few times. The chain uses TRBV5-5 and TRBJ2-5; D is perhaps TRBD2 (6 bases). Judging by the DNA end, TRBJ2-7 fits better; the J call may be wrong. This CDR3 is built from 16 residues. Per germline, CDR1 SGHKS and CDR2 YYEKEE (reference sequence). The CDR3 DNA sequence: TGTGCCAGCAGCTTGGAGATGCGGGGCCGAGACTACGAGCAGTACTTC. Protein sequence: CASSLEMRGRDYEQYF.

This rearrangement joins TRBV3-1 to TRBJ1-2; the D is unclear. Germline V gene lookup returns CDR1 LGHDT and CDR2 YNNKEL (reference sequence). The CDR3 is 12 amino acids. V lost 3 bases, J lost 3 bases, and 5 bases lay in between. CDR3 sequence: CASSHPDYGYTF. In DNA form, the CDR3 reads TGTGCCAGCAGCCACCCGGACTATGGCTACACCTTC. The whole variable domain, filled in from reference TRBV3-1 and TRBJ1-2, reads DTAVSQTPKYLVTQMGNDKSIKCEQNLGHDTMYWYKQDSKKFLKIMFSYNNKELIINETVPNRFSPKSPDKAHLNLHINSLELGDSAVYFCASSHPDYGYTFGSGTRLTVV.

The CDR3 loop reads CASSVDSNNNEQFF. CDR3 in DNA: TGTGCCAGCAGCGTAGACAGCAATAACAATGAGCAGTTCTTC. The rearrangement links TRBV9 to TRBJ2-1; D is unclear. The CDR3 is 14 amino acids. Germline V gene lookup returns CDR1 SGDLS and CDR2 YYNGEE. The V gene lost 0 bases and the J gene lost 5 bases, with 9 bases spanning the gap.

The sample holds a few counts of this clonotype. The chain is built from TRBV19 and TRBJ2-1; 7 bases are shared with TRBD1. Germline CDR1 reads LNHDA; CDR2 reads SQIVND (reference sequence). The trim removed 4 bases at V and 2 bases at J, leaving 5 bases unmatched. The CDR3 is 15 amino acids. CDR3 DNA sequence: TGTGCCAGTAGTAGGACAGGAGAAGCCTACAATGAGCAGTTCTTC. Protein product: CASSRTGEAYNEQFF.

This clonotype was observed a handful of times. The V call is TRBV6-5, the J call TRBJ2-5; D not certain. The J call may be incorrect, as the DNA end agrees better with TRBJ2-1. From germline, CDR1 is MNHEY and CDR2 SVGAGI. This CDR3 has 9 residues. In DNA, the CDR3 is TGTGCCAGCGGGCTTGAGCAGTTCTTC. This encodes CASGLEQFF.

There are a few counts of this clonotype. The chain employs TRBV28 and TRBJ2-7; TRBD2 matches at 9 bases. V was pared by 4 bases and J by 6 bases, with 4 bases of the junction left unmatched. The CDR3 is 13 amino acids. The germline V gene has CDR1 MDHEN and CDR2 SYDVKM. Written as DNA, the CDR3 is TGTGCCAGCAGTTGGAGCGGGGGGCGCGAGCAGTACTTC. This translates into CASSWSGGREQYF.

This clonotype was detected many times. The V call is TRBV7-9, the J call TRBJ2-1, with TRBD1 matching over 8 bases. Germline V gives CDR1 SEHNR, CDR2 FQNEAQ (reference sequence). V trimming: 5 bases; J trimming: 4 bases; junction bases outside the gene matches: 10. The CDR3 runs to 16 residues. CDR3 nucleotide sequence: TGTGCCAGCAGCCCTCGAAGACAGGGGCTGTACAATGAGCAGTTCTTC. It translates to CASSPRRQGLYNEQFF.

This chain's CDR3 is CSARGVGISYEQYF. CDR3 bases: TGCAGTGCTAGGGGCGTCGGAATCTCCTACGAGCAGTACTTC. The chain joins TRBV20-1 to TRBJ2-7; D is unresolved. From germline, CDR1 is DFQATT and CDR2 SNEGSKA (reference sequence). V gave up 3 bases and J gave up 0 bases, with 12 bases separating them. The CDR3 contains 14 residues.

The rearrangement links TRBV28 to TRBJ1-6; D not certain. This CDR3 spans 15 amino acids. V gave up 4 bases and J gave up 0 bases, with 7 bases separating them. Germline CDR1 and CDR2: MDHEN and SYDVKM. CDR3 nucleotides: TGTGCCAGCAGTTCTGGAGGCTCCTATAATTCACCCCTCCACTTT. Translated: CASSSGGSYNSPLHF. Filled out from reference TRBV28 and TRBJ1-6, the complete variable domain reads DVKVTQSSRYLVKRTGEKVFLECVQDMDHENMFWYRQDPGLGLRLIYFSYDVKMKEKGDIPEGYSVSREKKERFSLILESASTNQTSMYLCASSSGGSYNSPLHFGNGTRLTVT.

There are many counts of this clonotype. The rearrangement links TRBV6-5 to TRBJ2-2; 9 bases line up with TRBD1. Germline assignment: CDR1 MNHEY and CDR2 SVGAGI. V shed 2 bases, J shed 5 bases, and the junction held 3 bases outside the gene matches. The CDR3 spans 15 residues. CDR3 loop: CASSYAGTGTGELFF. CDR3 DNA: TGTGCCAGCAGTTACGCCGGGACAGGGACCGGGGAGCTGTTTTTT.

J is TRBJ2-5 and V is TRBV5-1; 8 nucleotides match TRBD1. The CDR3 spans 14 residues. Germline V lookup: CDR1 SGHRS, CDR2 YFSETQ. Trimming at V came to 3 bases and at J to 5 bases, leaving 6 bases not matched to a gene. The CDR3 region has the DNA TGCGCCAGCAGCTCTGCAGGGGGCGCCGAGACCCAGTACTTC. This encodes CASSSAGGAETQYF.

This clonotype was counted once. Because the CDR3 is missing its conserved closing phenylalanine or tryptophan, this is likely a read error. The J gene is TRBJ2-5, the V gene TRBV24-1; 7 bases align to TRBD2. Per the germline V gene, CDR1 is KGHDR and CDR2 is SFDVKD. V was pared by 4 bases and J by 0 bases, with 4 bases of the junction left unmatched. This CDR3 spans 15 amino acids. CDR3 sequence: CATSDLAGYQETQYL. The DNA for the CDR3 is TGTGCCACCAGTGACTTAGCGGGCTACCAAGAGACCCAGTACTTA.

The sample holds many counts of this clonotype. This chain's CDR3 is CASSLQGTGANVLTF. In DNA, the CDR3 is TGCGCCAGCAGCTTGCAGGGAACTGGGGCCAACGTCCTGACTTTC. The V and J genes are TRBV5-1 and TRBJ2-6; tentative D call: TRBD1 (5 bases). Looked up from germline, CDR1 is SGHRS and CDR2 is YFSETQ. The CDR3 loop spans 15 amino acids. V was pared by 1 base and J by 2 bases, with 7 bases between.

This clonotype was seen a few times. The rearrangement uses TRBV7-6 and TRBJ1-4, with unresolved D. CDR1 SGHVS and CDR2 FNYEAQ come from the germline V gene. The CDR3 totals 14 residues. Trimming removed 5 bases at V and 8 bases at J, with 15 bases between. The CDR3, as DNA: TGTGCCAGCAGCCCCTCACGTCGCCCCGAAAAACTGTTTTTT. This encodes CASSPSRRPEKLFF. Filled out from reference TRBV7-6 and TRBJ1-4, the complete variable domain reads GAGVSQSPRYKVTKRGQDVALRCDPISGHVSLYWYRQALGQGPEFLTYFNYEAQQDKSGLPNDRFSAERPEGSISTLTIQRTEQRDSAMYRCASSPSRRPEKLFFGSGTQLSVL.

The CDR3 DNA follows: TGCGCCAGCAGCCCGGGGGCTAGCGGGAGCTCCTACAATGAGCAGTTCTTC. Encoded protein: CASSPGASGSSYNEQFF. This chain links TRBV4-1 with TRBJ2-1; 10 bases agree with TRBD2. CDR1 MGHRA and CDR2 YSYEKL come from the germline V gene. The CDR3 length is 17 residues. After removal of 4 bases from V and 0 bases from J, the junction contained 6 bases not matched to a gene.

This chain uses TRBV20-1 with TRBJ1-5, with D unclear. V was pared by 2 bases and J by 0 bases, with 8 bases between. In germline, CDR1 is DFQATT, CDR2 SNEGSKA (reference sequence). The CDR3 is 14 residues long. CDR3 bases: TGCAGTGCTAGACCGACCATTAGCAATCAGCCCCAGCATTTT. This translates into CSARPTISNQPQHF.

The CDR3, as DNA: TGTGCCAGCAGGAGCCCGGGGGGGTTCACAGATACGCAGTATTTT. Protein product: CASRSPGGFTDTQYF. The chain is built from TRBV27 and TRBJ2-3; 8 bases are shared with TRBD2. The CDR3 length is 15 residues. V dropped 6 bases and J dropped 2; count of bases not matched to a gene: 7. The germline gives CDR1 MNHEY, CDR2 SMNVEV (reference sequence).

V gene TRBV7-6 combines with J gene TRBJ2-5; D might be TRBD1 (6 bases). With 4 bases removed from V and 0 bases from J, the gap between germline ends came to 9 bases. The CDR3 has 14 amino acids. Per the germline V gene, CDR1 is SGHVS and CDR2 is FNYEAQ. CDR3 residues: CASSSQGHQETQYF. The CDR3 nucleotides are TGTGCCAGCAGCTCACAGGGCCACCAAGAGACCCAGTACTTC.

The CDR3 DNA follows: TGTGCCAGCAGCGCCTCAGGGTTCTACGAGCAGTACTTC. Its translation is CASSASGFYEQYF. The chain recombines TRBV5-6 with TRBJ2-1; a weak D match, TRBD1 (5 bases). The J call may be faulty, since TRBJ2-7 better matches the DNA end. The CDR3 runs 13 residues. Germline CDR1 and CDR2: SGHDT and YYEEEE.

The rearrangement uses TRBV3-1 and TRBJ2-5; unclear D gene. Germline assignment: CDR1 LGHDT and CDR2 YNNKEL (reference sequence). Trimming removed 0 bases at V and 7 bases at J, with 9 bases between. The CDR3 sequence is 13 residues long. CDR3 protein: CASSQDLSRTQYF. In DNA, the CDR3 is TGTGCCAGCAGCCAAGATTTGTCCAGGACCCAGTACTTC.